These 19 T cell receptor beta chains share one sample of origin, sequenced in a study of blood T cells in healthy people across ages. Alongside a J-beta primer mix, a sample-barcoded 5' primer served in a second PCR lasting roughly 6 to 12 cycles. Using its own MiXCR run on the 5' RACE reads, TCRdb lists one record per CDR3 protein. The sample includes about 1.7 million distinct CDR3 sequences, over 25% of them seen just once. Source material: blood. These receptors originate from a woman aged 30 to 39 in good health.

In this sample, this clonotype turned up many times. The V gene is TRBV4-1, the J gene TRBJ2-1; maybe TRBD1 (5 bases). The CDR3 consists of 13 residues. Germline lookup yields CDR1 MGHRA and CDR2 YSYEKL. Trimming left V 3 bases short and J 8 bases short, with 11 bases between. CDR3 nucleotide sequence: TGCGCCAGCAGCCAGGGGCTTGACGATGAGCAGTTCTTC. It codes for CASSQGLDDEQFF.

This clonotype was counted a few times. For the CDR3, the DNA is TGCAGTGCTAGAGATCAGGGACTAGCGGGAGGACTTAACATTCAGTACTTC. Encoded protein: CSARDQGLAGGLNIQYF. This chain links TRBV20-1 with TRBJ2-4, with 15 bases that match TRBD2. CDR1 DFQATT and CDR2 SNEGSKA come from the germline V gene (reference sequence). The CDR3 consists of 17 residues. J was trimmed by 7 bases and V by 0 bases; bases with no gene match: 7.

This clonotype appeared a few times. At one end, the junction sequence differs from germline, possibly due to a read error. This chain uses TRBV19 with TRBJ2-7, with TRBD1 matching 9 bases. The CDR3 is 14 amino acids. Germline loops: CDR1 LNHDA, CDR2 SQIVND (reference sequence). The CDR3 sequence is CVSSPGQGTYEQYF. The DNA of the CDR3 is TGTGTCAGTAGTCCGGGACAGGGAACATACGAGCAGTACTTC.

This clonotype was seen more than once but under ten times. A read error may produce the germline difference seen at one junction end. This chain connects TRBV29-1 to TRBJ2-6; D is perhaps TRBD1 or TRBD2 (5 bases each). The CDR3 spans 15 residues. Germline CDR1 SQVTM, CDR2 ANQGSEA. CDR3 DNA: TGCAGCGTCCGCGGCGGGCCGGCCGGGGCCAACGTCCAGACTTTC. The encoded protein is CSVRGGPAGANVQTF.

The table lists this clonotype with many counts. The J gene is TRBJ2-7, the V gene TRBV20-1; the D call may be TRBD1 or TRBD2 (6 bases each). The V end lost 5 bases, the J end lost 6 bases, and 14 bases lay between the germline ends. The germline V gene encodes CDR1 DFQATT and CDR2 SNEGSKA (reference sequence). The CDR3 consists of 12 residues. This chain's CDR3 is CSAGGRRGEQYF. The DNA for the CDR3 is TGCAGTGCTGGGGGGCGCAGGGGCGAGCAGTACTTC.

This clonotype showed up many times. CDR3 nucleotide sequence: TGCAGTGCCCTACGGACAGGGCCGGGGGAGACCCAGTACTTC. Its translation is CSALRTGPGETQYF. This chain joins TRBV20-1 and TRBJ2-5; TRBD1 aligns across 8 bases. V gave up 6 bases and J gave up 5 bases; unmatched junction bases: 11. The CDR3 has 14 residues. Germline assignment: CDR1 DFQATT and CDR2 SNEGSKA (reference sequence).

This clonotype was seen only a few times. V gene TRBV6-2 or TRBV6-3 combines with J gene TRBJ2-5, with no clear D. The CDR3 has 14 amino acids. Trimming removed 0 bases at V and 7 bases at J, with 12 bases between. CDR1 MNHEY and CDR2 SVGEGT come from the germline V gene. The CDR3 loop is CASSYSSGSATQYF. CDR3 coding DNA: TGTGCCAGCAGTTACTCTTCGGGTTCTGCGACCCAGTACTTC.

This clonotype was seen repeatedly, ten times or more. This clone may be a read error of a much larger clone one base away. The J gene is TRBJ2-1, the V gene TRBV29-1; D gene ambiguous. The length of the CDR3 is 9 residues. The germline V and J ends were trimmed by 6 bases and 10 bases, with 7 bases remaining between them. CDR1 is SQVTM and CDR2 is ANQGSEA in the germline V gene. For the CDR3, the DNA is TGCAGCGTGTTTCGGGAGCAGTTCTTC. Translating gives CSVFREQFF.

In DNA form, the CDR3 reads TGTGCCAGCAGCTTAAGTCGGGTCCCTTCGGAAGCTTTCTTT. Its translation is CASSLSRVPSEAFF. This chain joins TRBV7-9 and TRBJ1-1, with no clear D. CDR1 and CDR2 from the germline V gene are SEHNR and FQNEAQ (reference sequence). V was trimmed by 2 bases and J by 8 bases, leaving 15 bases between them. CDR3 length: 14 amino acids.

The rearrangement joins TRBV20-1 to TRBJ2-7; TRBD1 agrees at 7 bases. The germline V gene has CDR1 DFQATT and CDR2 SNEGSKA (reference sequence). This CDR3 spans 14 amino acids. Losses at the gene ends were 5 bases for V and 2 bases for J; bases not matched to a gene: 9. The CDR3 DNA reads TGCAGTGCTCGTAAGACGGACAGGACCTACGAGCAGTACTTC. Translated: CSARKTDRTYEQYF.

The V and J genes are TRBV11-2 and TRBJ2-3; 13 bases line up with TRBD2. Trimming cost V 8 bases and J 0 bases; bases outside gene matches: 14. Germline lookup yields CDR1 SGHAT and CDR2 FQNNGV. The CDR3 consists of 19 residues. The CDR3 region is CASRMGQGLAGYSTDTQYF. CDR3 in DNA: TGTGCCAGCCGAATGGGCCAGGGACTAGCGGGGTATAGCACAGATACGCAGTATTTT.

There are a few counts of this clonotype. This chain links TRBV5-6 with TRBJ2-5; 8 nucleotides match TRBD2. V was pared by 2 bases and J by 4 bases, with 10 bases of the junction left unmatched. The CDR3 is 16 amino acids. In germline, CDR1 is SGHDT, CDR2 YYEEEE. The CDR3 sequence: CASSFFKRGLRETQYF. CDR3 nucleotide sequence: TGTGCCAGCAGCTTTTTTAAGCGGGGGCTTCGAGAGACCCAGTACTTC.

The chain recombines TRBV9 with TRBJ2-7; D possibly corresponds to TRBD2 (6 bases). The V gene lost 4 bases and the J gene lost 6 bases, with 17 bases spanning the gap. CDR3 size: 14 residues. Germline CDR1 reads SGDLS; CDR2 reads YYNGEE. Here the CDR3 DNA reads TGTGCCAGCAGCCGTAGGGGCGGGGCGAGCGAGCAGTACTTC. This codes for CASSRRGGASEQYF. The full variable domain, in which reference TRBV9 and TRBJ2-7 provide the parts outside the CDR3, is DSGVTQTPKHLITATGQRVTLRCSPRSGDLSVYWYQQSLDQGLQFLIQYYNGEERAKGNILERFSAQQFPDLHSELNLSSLELGDSALYFCASSRRGGASEQYFGPGTRLTVT.

The chain has TRBV7-6 and TRBJ2-7, with D perhaps matching TRBD2 (6 bases). V lost 1 base to trimming and J lost 2 bases, with 15 bases between them. This CDR3 has 16 amino acids. Germline CDR1 and CDR2: SGHVS and FNYEAQ. The CDR3 sequence: CASSLDVAAPTYEQYF. The CDR3 nucleotides read TGTGCCAGCAGCTTAGATGTAGCGGCACCAACCTACGAGCAGTACTTC.

This clonotype was observed a handful of times. Compared with germline, one end of the junction differs, possibly owing to a read error. The chain uses TRBV7-9 and TRBJ2-7, with D tentatively TRBD2 (5 bases). From germline, CDR1 is SEHNR and CDR2 FQNEAQ (reference sequence). CDR3 length: 14 amino acids. The CDR3 here is CASNLGGSRYEQYF. The CDR3 DNA sequence: TGTGCCAGCAACTTAGGTGGGAGTCGTTACGAGCAGTACTTC.

The chain couples TRBV7-8 to TRBJ2-1, with a tentative D call TRBD1 (6 bases). There are 14 residues in the CDR3. Trimming pared 2 bases from V and 6 bases from J, leaving 11 bases between. Germline V gene data show CDR1 as SGHVS and CDR2 as FQNEAQ. CDR3 DNA sequence: TGTGCCAGCAGCTTAATGGCAGGGGCCAATGAGCAGTTCTTC. This codes for CASSLMAGANEQFF.

The chain uses TRBV11-2 and TRBJ2-5, with 7 bases matching TRBD2. The CDR3 spans 14 residues. Germline V CDR1 and CDR2: SGHAT, FQNNGV. J was trimmed by 2 bases and V by 4 bases; bases with no gene match: 4. CDR3 amino acids: CASSSGLTQETQYF. In DNA, the CDR3 is TGTGCCAGCAGCTCGGGACTAACTCAAGAGACCCAGTACTTC.

This clonotype was counted only a few times. V and J are TRBV12-3 or TRBV12-4 and TRBJ1-6; D is unresolved. V dropped 5 bases and J dropped 9 bases, with 11 bases sitting between them. The CDR3 runs 13 residues. The DNA of the CDR3 is TGTGCCAGCAGTGGCCAGAAAGGTTCACCCCTCCACTTT. Amino acids: CASSGQKGSPLHF.

This clonotype was seen repeatedly, ten times or more. The chain's CDR3 is CSVIAGRERYEQYF. For the CDR3, the DNA is TGCAGCGTTATCGCCGGGAGAGAGCGCTACGAGCAGTACTTC. The chain has TRBV29-1 and TRBJ2-7; TRBD2 might be the D (6 bases). The CDR3 sequence is 14 residues long. V was clipped by 5 bases and J by 3 bases, with 17 bases between them. Germline values: CDR1 SQVTM, CDR2 ANQGSEA.